The next 7 T cell receptor beta chains were all read from a single sample in a study of blood T cell repertoires in COVID-19. Libraries were prepared by immunoSEQ multiplex PCR; TCRdb keeps only in-frame clonotypes and omits some of them. The data show around 86,000 clones, with over 65% seen just once and about 11% held by the top ten. Source material: peripheral blood. These receptors all stem from a human donor in a cohort sampled during active COVID-19.

CDR3 in DNA: TGTGCCAGCAGTTTAAGTGGACAGGGAAATTCAGATACGCAGTATTTT. Amino acids: CASSLSGQGNSDTQYF. This sequence joins TRBV28 and TRBJ2-3; 8 bases line up with TRBD1. Germline CDR1 reads MDHEN; CDR2 reads SYDVKM. V gave up 2 bases and J gave up 4 bases; unmatched junction bases: 8. The CDR3 has 16 residues.

This chain uses TRBV11-2 with TRBJ2-3, with 12 nucleotides matching TRBD1. This CDR3 has 19 residues. Germline CDR1 and CDR2: SGHAT and FQNNGV. Losses at the gene ends were 2 bases for V and 2 bases for J; bases not matched to a gene: 11. The DNA for the CDR3 is TGTGCCAGCAGCTTATCTGGGACAGGGGGCTCAACCACCACAGATACGCAGTATTTT. It yields the protein CASSLSGTGGSTTTDTQYF.

The V call is TRBV27, the J call TRBJ2-6; 8 bases fit TRBD2. CDR3 length: 16 residues. The germline V gene encodes CDR1 MNHEY and CDR2 SMNVEV (reference sequence). With V trimmed by 5 bases and J by 2 bases, 5 bases remained unmatched. CDR3 bases: TGTGCCAGCAGTATTGCAGCGGGAGCTGGGGCCAACGTCCTGACTTTC. This codes for CASSIAAGAGANVLTF.

This sequence joins TRBV5-1 and TRBJ2-5, with 11 bases identical to TRBD2. The CDR3 runs 15 residues. Looked up from germline, CDR1 is SGHRS and CDR2 is YFSETQ. V was pared by 2 bases and J by 5 bases, with 5 bases of the junction left unmatched. The CDR3 DNA reads as TGCGCCAGCAGCTTTAGCGGGGGGGCCGTGGAGACCCAGTACTTC. Its translation: CASSFSGGAVETQYF.

This clone was counted at least ten times. The chain couples TRBV3-1 (or the pseudogene TRBV3-2) to TRBJ2-3; 12 nucleotides match TRBD2. J gave up 4 bases and V 5 bases, and 13 bases lay outside the gene matches. The CDR3 covers 18 residues. Per germline, CDR1 LGHDT and CDR2 YNNKEL (reference sequence). The CDR3 DNA is TGTGCCAGCAGCGCGACTAGCGGGAGCCCTCCGGGGGCAGATACGCAGTATTTT. It encodes CASSATSGSPPGADTQYF.

The chain carries TRBV28 and TRBJ1-2, with D possibly matching TRBD1 (5 bases). The germline CDR1 and CDR2 sequences are MDHEN and SYDVKM. The V gene lost 8 bases and the J gene lost 8 bases, with 21 bases spanning the gap. The CDR3 runs 14 residues. CDR3 DNA sequence: TGTGCCAGCCGTCCCGGGACTCTTCATGAGGGCTACACCTTC. Protein sequence: CASRPGTLHEGYTF.

V is TRBV1 and J is TRBJ2-1; the table's D call, TRBD1, was not checked against the DNA. TRBV1 is a pseudogene. There are 19 residues in the CDR3. The CDR3 loop reads CTSSQSPGRDRGFYNEQFF. CDR3 sequence (DNA): TGCACCAGCAGCCAATCCCCAGGACGGGACAGGGGATTCTACAATGAGCAGTTCTTC.